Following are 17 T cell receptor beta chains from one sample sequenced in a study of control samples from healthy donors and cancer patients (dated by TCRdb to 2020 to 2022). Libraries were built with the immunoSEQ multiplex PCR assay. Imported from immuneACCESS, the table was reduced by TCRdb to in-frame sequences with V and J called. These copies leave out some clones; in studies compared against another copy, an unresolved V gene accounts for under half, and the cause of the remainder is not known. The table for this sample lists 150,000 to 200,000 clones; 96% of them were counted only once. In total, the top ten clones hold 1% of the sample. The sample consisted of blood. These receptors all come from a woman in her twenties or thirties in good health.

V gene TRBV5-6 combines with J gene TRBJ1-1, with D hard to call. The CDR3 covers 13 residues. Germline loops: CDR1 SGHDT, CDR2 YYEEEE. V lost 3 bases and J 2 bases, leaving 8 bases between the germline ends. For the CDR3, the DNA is TGTGCCAGCAGCTGGGCCAGAAACACTGAAGCTTTCTTT. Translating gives CASSWARNTEAFF.

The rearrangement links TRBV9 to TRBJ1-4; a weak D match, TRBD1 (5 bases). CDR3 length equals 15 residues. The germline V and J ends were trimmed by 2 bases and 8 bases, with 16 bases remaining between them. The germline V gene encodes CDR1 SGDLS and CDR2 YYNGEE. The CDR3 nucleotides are TGTGCCAGCAGCGTCTCAGGGTTGGGTGGCGAAAAACTGTTTTTT. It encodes CASSVSGLGGEKLFF. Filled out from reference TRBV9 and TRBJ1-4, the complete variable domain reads DSGVTQTPKHLITATGQRVTLRCSPRSGDLSVYWYQQSLDQGLQFLIQYYNGEERAKGNILERFSAQQFPDLHSELNLSSLELGDSALYFCASSVSGLGGEKLFFGSGTQLSVL.

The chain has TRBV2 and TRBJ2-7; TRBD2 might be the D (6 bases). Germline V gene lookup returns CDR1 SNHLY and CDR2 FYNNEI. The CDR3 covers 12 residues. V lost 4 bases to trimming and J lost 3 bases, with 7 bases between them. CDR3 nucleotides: TGTGCCAGCAGTGGGGGGGTCTACGAGCAGTACTTC. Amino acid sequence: CASSGGVYEQYF.

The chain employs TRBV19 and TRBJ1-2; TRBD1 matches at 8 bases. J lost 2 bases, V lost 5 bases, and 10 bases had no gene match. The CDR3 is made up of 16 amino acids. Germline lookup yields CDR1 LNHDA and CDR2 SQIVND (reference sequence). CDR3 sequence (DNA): TGTGCCAGTAGTTTCATGCAGGGGGCAGGAAACTATGGCTACACCTTC. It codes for CASSFMQGAGNYGYTF.

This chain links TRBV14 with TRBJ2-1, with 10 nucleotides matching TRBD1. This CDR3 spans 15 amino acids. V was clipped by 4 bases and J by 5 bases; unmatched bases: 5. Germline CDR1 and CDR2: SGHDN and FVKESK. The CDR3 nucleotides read TGTGCCAGCAGCCGCTCGGGACAGGGGAACAATGAGCAGTTCTTC. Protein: CASSRSGQGNNEQFF.

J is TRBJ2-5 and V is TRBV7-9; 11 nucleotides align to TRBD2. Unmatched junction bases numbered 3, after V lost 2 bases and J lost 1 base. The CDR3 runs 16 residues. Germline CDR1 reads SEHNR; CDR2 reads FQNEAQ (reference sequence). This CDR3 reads CASSLLTSGTQETQYF. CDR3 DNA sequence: TGTGCCAGCAGCTTATTGACTAGCGGGACCCAAGAGACCCAGTACTTC.

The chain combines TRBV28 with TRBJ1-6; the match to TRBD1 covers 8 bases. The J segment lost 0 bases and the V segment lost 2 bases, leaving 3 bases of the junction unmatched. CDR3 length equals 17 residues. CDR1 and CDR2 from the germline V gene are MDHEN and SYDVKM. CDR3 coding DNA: TGTGCCAGCAGTTTACTCACAGGGGGCTCCTATAATTCACCCCTCCACTTT. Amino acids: CASSLLTGGSYNSPLHF. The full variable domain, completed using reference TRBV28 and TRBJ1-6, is DVKVTQSSRYLVKRTGEKVFLECVQDMDHENMFWYRQDPGLGLRLIYFSYDVKMKEKGDIPEGYSVSREKKERFSLILESASTNQTSMYLCASSLLTGGSYNSPLHFGNGTRLTVT.

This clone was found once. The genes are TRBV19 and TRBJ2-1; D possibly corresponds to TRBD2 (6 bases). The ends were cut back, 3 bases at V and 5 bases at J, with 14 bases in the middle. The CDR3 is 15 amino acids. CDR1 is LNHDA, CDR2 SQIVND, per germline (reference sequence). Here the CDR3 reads CASSILGGTDNEQFF. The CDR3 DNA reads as TGTGCCAGTAGTATTTTGGGGGGAACCGACAATGAGCAGTTCTTC.

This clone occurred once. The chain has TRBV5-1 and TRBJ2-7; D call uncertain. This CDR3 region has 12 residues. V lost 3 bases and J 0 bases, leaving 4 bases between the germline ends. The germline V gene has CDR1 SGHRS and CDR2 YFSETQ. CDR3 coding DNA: TGCGCCAGCAGCTCCATCTCCTACGAGCAGTACTTC. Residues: CASSSISYEQYF.

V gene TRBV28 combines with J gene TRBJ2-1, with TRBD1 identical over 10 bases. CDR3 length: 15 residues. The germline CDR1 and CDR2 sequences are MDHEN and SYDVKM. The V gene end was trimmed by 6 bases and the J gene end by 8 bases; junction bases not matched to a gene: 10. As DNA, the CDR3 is TGTGCCAGCAGCCCCGGGACAGGGGTGGAGGATGAGCAGTTCTTC. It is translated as CASSPGTGVEDEQFF.

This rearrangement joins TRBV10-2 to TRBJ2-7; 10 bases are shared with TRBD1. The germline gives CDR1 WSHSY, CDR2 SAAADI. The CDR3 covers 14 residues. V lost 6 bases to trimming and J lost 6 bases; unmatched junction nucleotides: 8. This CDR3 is CASRGRQGAIEQYF. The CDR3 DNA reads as TGCGCCAGCAGGGGTCGACAGGGGGCGATCGAGCAGTACTTC.

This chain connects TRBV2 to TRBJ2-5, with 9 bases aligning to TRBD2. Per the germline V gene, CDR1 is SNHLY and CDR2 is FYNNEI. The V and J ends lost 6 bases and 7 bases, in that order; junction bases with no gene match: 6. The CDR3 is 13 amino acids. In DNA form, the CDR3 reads TGTGCCAGCAGCCCCGGGACTAGCAGGACCCAGTACTTC. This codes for CASSPGTSRTQYF.

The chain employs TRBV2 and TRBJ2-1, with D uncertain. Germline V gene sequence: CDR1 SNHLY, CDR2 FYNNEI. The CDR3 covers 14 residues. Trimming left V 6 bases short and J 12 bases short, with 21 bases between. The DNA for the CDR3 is TGTGCCAGCAGAAACCTACGTCTGGGGTTTGGGCAGTTCTTC. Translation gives CASRNLRLGFGQFF.

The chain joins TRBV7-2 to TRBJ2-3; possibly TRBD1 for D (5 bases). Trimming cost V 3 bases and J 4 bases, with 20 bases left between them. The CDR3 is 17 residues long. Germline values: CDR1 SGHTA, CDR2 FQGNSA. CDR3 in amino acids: CASSFRKGNWIADTQYF. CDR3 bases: TGTGCCAGCAGCTTCCGAAAGGGGAATTGGATTGCAGATACGCAGTATTTT.

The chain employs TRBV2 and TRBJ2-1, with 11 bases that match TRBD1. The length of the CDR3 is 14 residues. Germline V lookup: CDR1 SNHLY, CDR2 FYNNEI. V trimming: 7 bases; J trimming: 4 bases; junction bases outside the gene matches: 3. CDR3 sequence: CASMGDRGYNEQFF. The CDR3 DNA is TGTGCCAGCATGGGGGACAGGGGGTACAATGAGCAGTTCTTC.

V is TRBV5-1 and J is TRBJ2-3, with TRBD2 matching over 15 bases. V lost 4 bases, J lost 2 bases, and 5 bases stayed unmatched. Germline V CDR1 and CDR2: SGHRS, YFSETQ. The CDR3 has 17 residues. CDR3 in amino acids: CASSLGLAGGITDTQYF. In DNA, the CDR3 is TGCGCCAGCAGCCTGGGACTAGCGGGAGGTATCACAGATACGCAGTATTTT.

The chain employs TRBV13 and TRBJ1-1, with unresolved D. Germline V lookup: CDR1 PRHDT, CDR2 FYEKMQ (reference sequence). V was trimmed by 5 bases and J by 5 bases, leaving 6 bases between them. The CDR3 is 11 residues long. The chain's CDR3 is CASSLGTEAFF. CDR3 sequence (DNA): TGTGCCAGCAGCCTGGGGACTGAAGCTTTCTTT.